This T cell receptor (beta chain) is from a study of T-cell reconstitution after alpha-beta-depleted transplantation in children. TCRbeta library construction was performed incorporating unique molecular identifiers. Each CDR3 protein gets one entry after TCRdb re-called the PCR reads with MiXCR. Seen here are fewer than 550,000 distinct CDR3 sequences, around 10% observed once, and the top ten hold about 14%. This clonotype was seen a few times. The CDR3 sequence is 13 residues long. V was cut by 8 bases and J by 0 bases, with 9 bases left in between. The germline V gene encodes CDR1 LGHNT and CDR2 FRNRAP.

The chain is built from TRBV12-5 and TRBJ2-3; D gene uncertain. The receptor was isolated from a female patient aged 2-15 years who had a stem cell transplant for aplastic anemia, so the T cells may come from the graft donor. The sequencing used PBMCs, mostly from graft donor cells, collected 180 days after TCRalphabeta/CD19-depleted stem cell transplant. CDR3 DNA: TGTGCTAGTAGGAGCTTAAGCACAGATACGCAGTATTTT. Protein product: CASRSLSTDTQYF.